This TCR beta chain was captured in a study of read filtering for tumor transcriptome and immune sequencing. Study-level information: Among patients, approximately 17 were male and around 15 female, aged roughly 45 to 90 (mean approximately 62).

From 400 to 450 ng of RNA, a library with molecular barcoded alpha/delta and beta/gamma adaptors was made. TCRdb recomputed calls from the reads with MiXCR, one row per CDR3 protein. Of approximately 24,000 distinct CDR3 sequences listed, approximately 22% are singletons. As for this clonotype: Its target is unknown.

At the time of active disease, bone marrow was collected from every patient. Points from the study as a whole: Around 80% of IR-seq clonotypes had a single read, yet these held roughly 3.7% of reads.

Source material: a population of CD138-negative cells sorted from bone marrow. The sequence derives from a donor at least 40 years old with multiple myeloma.

The CDR3 reads CASSAKILASTDTQYF. Here the CDR3 DNA reads TGTGCCAGCAGCGCAAAAATACTAGCGAGCACAGATACGCAGTATTTT. The genes are TRBV7-9 and TRBJ2-3; 7 bases are shared with TRBD2. The germline CDR1 and CDR2 sequences are SEHNR and FQNEAQ (reference sequence). V dropped 5 bases and J dropped 0; count of bases not matched to a gene: 8. The CDR3 runs to 16 residues.